The entry that follows covers one T cell receptor beta chain sequence. The antigen remains undetermined. Expressed TCRB transcripts were sequenced after all isolated RNA was converted to cDNA. The method was immunoSEQ multiplex PCR; TCRdb's version includes in-frame clones alone and lacks a portion of them. The sample lists hundreds of thousands of clones; 13% were seen once. This specimen comes from a study of beta chain features in type 1 diabetes. Findings of the study overall: Patients' naive, central memory and regulatory TCRB repertoires appeared more alike than those of healthy donors. Within each of all four CD4+ subsets, Type 1 diabetes patients had TCRB CDR3s that were moderately but significantly shorter.

The single heparinised draw taken from each donor contained roughly 100 mL of blood on average. Deletions cut 5 bases from V and 0 bases from J, with 11 bases between. Germline CDR1 MNHEY, CDR2 SVGAGI. The CDR3 is 14 amino acids. The chain couples TRBV6-5 to TRBJ2-7; D is tentatively TRBD1 or TRBD2 (5 bases each). Sequencing was done on a sample of naive CD4+ T cells from blood. The receptor's source is a man in his late teens or twenties with type 1 diabetes. The CDR3 reads CASSEGISSYEQYF. CDR3 nucleotides: TGTGCCAGCAGTGAGGGGATAAGCTCCTACGAGCAGTACTTC.